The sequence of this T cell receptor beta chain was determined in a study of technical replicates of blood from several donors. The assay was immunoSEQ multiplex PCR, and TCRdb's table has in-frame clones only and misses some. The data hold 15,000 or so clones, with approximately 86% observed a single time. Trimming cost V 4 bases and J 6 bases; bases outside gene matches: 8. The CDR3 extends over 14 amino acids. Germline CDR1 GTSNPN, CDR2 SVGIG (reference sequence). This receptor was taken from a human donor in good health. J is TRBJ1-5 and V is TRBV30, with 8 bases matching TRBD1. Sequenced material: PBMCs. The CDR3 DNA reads TGTGCCTGGACCGCAGGGGGCTCTGGTCAGCCCCAGCATTTT. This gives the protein CAWTAGGSGQPQHF. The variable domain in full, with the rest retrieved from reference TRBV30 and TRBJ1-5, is SQTIHQWPATLVQPVGSPLSLECTVEGTSNPNLYWYRQAAGRGLQLLFYSVGIGQISSEVPQNLSASRPQDRQFILSSKKLLLSDSGFYLCAWTAGGSGQPQHFGDGTRLSIL.